Listed below are T cell receptor beta chains from one sample, sequenced in a study of OX40 agonist ivuxolimab in advanced cancers. Repertoires were generated with immunoSEQ multiplex PCR, while TCRdb's copy carries only in-frame clones and drops some. The sample records around 32,000 clones, over 85% being singletons. Sequencing was performed on CD4+ or CD8+ T cells sorted from blood, taken in a trial of the OX40 agonist ivuxolimab. The origin of the receptors is an adult with an advanced solid tumor such as melanoma, head and neck, liver or kidney cancer. Both conserved end residues are part of each CDR3. D genes are given only for firm matches. Size is stated for part of the rows, as once, few or many counts, or as a class when the clone is expanded.

TRBJ2-5	.	TRBV29-1	.	TGCAGCGTTCCAGCCCCTGAGACCCAGTACTTC	CSVPAPETQYF
TRBJ1-3	.	TRBV14	.	TGTGCCAGCAGCCAAGATTCGGCACTTTACTCTGGAAACACCATATATTTT	CASSQDSALYSGNTIYF
TRBJ2-5	TRBD2	TRBV30	.	TGTGCCTGGAGTGTGGACGGGGGGTCCTATGAGACCCAGTACTTC	CAWSVDGGSYETQYF
TRBJ1-5	.	TRBV4-2	.	TGTGCCAGCAGCCAAGATCCCCAGGGTCCGGGTAGCAATCAGCCCCAGCATTTT	CASSQDPQGPGSNQPQHF
TRBJ2-1	TRBD1	TRBV6-5	.	TGTGCCAGCAGTTACGTACAGGGGGCGTTGAATGAGCAGTTCTTC	CASSYVQGALNEQFF
TRBJ2-7	TRBD2	TRBV9	.	TGTGCCAGCAGCGTAGGCCCTGGGGGGGGATCCTACGAGCAGTACTTC	CASSVGPGGGSYEQYF
TRBJ2-7	.	TRBV28	.	TGTGCCAGCAGTTTAGGGGTACAGCAGTACTTC	CASSLGVQQYF
TRBJ2-1	.	TRBV29-1	.	TGCAGCGTTGGATTTGGCAATGAGCAGTTCTTC	CSVGFGNEQFF
TRBJ1-1	.	TRBV7-2	.	TGTGCCAGCAGCTTAGCCTCCGGGGCTGGTGAAGCTTTCTTT	CASSLASGAGEAFF
TRBJ2-5	.	TRBV30	.	TGTGCCGGGGCGGCAAGCCCGGAGACCCAGTACTTC	CAGAASPETQYF
TRBJ2-7	.	TRBV2	.	TGTGCCAGCAGCCGGAGCCAATTAACAGGATCTCCCTACGAGCAGTACTTC	CASSRSQLTGSPYEQYF
TRBJ1-1	.	TRBV18	.	TGTGCCAGCTCACCACCGAAGGAGGAAGCTTTCTTT	CASSPPKEEAFF
TRBJ1-1	TRBD1	TRBV18	.	TGTGCCAGCTCACCACCGGACAGGCGGAACACTGAAGCTTTCTTT	CASSPPDRRNTEAFF
TRBJ2-1	TRBD2	TRBV29-1	.	TGCAGCGTTGAGGAGGCGGGGGGGCGCGATGAGCAGTTCTTC	CSVEEAGGRDEQFF
TRBJ2-5	.	TRBV7-8	.	TGTGCCAGCAGCCCTTCAGGGGAAGAGACCCAGTACTTC	CASSPSGEETQYF
TRBJ1-5	.	TRBV2	.	TGTGCCAGCAGTGAGGAGATTAGCAATCAGCCCCAGCATTTT	CASSEEISNQPQHF
TRBJ1-2	.	TRBV11-2	.	TGTGCCAGCAGTGAACACCGGAACTATGGCTACACCTTC	CASSEHRNYGYTF
TRBJ1-1	TRBD1	TRBV28	once	TGTGCCAGCAGCCCCATTTACAGGGACAGGGGCCTTTTTAGCACTGAAGCTTTCTTT	CASSPIYRDRGLFSTEAFF
TRBJ1-5	.	TRBV13	.	TGTGCCAGCAGCCTAGGACAGTTTAGCAATCAGCCCCAGCATTTT	CASSLGQFSNQPQHF
TRBJ1-2	.	TRBV4-1	.	TGCGCCAGCAGCCAAGATGCCCAGGGCTATGGCTACACCTTC	CASSQDAQGYGYTF
TRBJ2-7	.	TRBV6-5	.	TGTGCCAGCAGTTACTCCGGGGACGAGCAGTACTTC	CASSYSGDEQYF
TRBJ2-2	.	TRBV4-1	.	TGCGCCAGCAGCCACGATATGGGGTCCGGGCTAGCCCTTTCGAACACCGGGGAGCTGTTTTTT	CASSHDMGSGLALSNTGELFF
TRBJ1-5	.	TRBV6-4	.	TGTGCCAGCAGTGACTGGGCGGGAAGCAATCAGCCCCAGCATTTT	CASSDWAGSNQPQHF
TRBJ1-5	.	TRBV23-1	.	TGCGCCAGCAGTCAGTTGGACGGACGCTCTGAACATAGCAATCAGCCCCAGCATTTT	CASSQLDGRSEHSNQPQHF
TRBJ2-3	.	TRBV6-5	.	TGTGCCAGCAGTTATGGGGGAGCAACAGATACGCAGTATTTT	CASSYGGATDTQYF
TRBJ2-1	TRBD2	TRBV11-3	once	TGTGCCAGCAGCTTAGCGGGGGGACTCTACAATGAGCAGTTCTTC	CASSLAGGLYNEQFF
TRBJ1-1	.	TRBV25-1	.	TGTGCCAGCAGTGAATCCTCCGTGGTAGTCACTGAAGCTTTCTTT	CASSESSVVVTEAFF
TRBJ2-5	.	TRBV28	.	TGTGCCAGCAGCTCACCGCACGGCCAGGGGAGGAGGATGACCCAGTACTTC	CASSSPHGQGRRMTQYF
TRBJ2-3	TRBD1	TRBV9	.	TGTGCCAGCAGCGTTACACAGGGGCTGACAGATACGCAGTATTTT	CASSVTQGLTDTQYF
TRBJ1-1	.	TRBV25-1	once	TGTGCCAGCAGTGAATATGAGGGAATGAACACTGAAGCTTTCTTT	CASSEYEGMNTEAFF
TRBJ2-7	TRBD1	TRBV28	.	TGTGCCAGCAGTTTTAGTGACAGGGCCTCCTACGAGCAGTACTTC	CASSFSDRASYEQYF
TRBJ2-3	.	TRBV5-1	once	TGCGCCAGCAGCTTGGAGGGGACCAGGGGGGTAGATACGCAGTATTTT	CASSLEGTRGVDTQYF
TRBJ2-3	.	TRBV13	.	TGTGCCAGCAGCTTAGGGGTAGGTGTGAGAGATACGCAGTATTTT	CASSLGVGVRDTQYF
TRBJ2-7	TRBD2	TRBV2	.	TGTGCCAGCAGTGGGGGTAGCGGGAGGAACGAGCAGTACTTC	CASSGGSGRNEQYF
TRBJ1-2	.	TRBV7-2	.	TGTGCCAGCAGCCTTAGTAACAGCTATGGCTACACCTTC	CASSLSNSYGYTF
TRBJ2-7	TRBD2	TRBV7-9	.	TGTGCCAGCAGCTTAGATGCGGGGGGAGGTTCACGTAGGTACGAGCAGTACTTC	CASSLDAGGGSRRYEQYF
TRBJ2-5	.	TRBV6-5	once	TGTGCCAGCAGTTACGGGGACGGGCCCGAGACCCAGTACTTC	CASSYGDGPETQYF
TRBJ1-1	TRBD1	TRBV4-1	.	TGCGCCAGCAGCCAAGTTCCAGACAGGGCGGTCACTGAAGCTTTCTTT	CASSQVPDRAVTEAFF
TRBJ1-5	.	TRBV6-6	.	TGTGCCAGCGGGGTAGGTCAGCCCCAGCATTTT	CASGVGQPQHF
TRBJ1-5	TRBD1	TRBV16	.	TGTGCCAGCAGCCGCGGACAGGGGGTACTGAGCAATCAGCCCCAGCATTTT	CASSRGQGVLSNQPQHF
TRBJ2-7	TRBD2	TRBV28	.	TGTGCCAGCAGTCCTGGACTAGCGGGAGGGCCAAGGACCTACGAGCAGTACTTC	CASSPGLAGGPRTYEQYF
TRBJ2-5	TRBD2	TRBV19	.	TGTGCCAGTAACCACATACCGGGACTAGCGGGAGAAGCCTGGACCCAGTACTTC	CASNHIPGLAGEAWTQYF
TRBJ1-6	.	TRBV7-9	.	TGTGCCAGCAGGGAAAGCTCCTATAATTCACCCCTCCACTTT	CASRESSYNSPLHF
TRBJ1-1	.	TRBV19	.	TGTGCCAGTAGGGGGGGGTATACAGGAGGAGCTTTCTTT	CASRGGYTGGAFF
TRBJ2-5	.	TRBV11-2	.	TGTGCCAGCAGCTTAGGGACAGTTGAGACCCAGTACTTC	CASSLGTVETQYF
TRBJ1-1	.	TRBV7-2	.	TGTGCCAGCAGCTCCTGGATTCAGGGAAATGAAGCTTTCTTT	CASSSWIQGNEAFF
TRBJ2-7	.	TRBV28	.	TGTGCCAGCAGTTCAACGGGGTACGAGCAGTACTTC	CASSSTGYEQYF
TRBJ2-7	.	TRBV18	.	TGTGCCAGCTCACCAGGGGCCCACTACGAGCAGTACTTC	CASSPGAHYEQYF
TRBJ2-7	TRBD2	TRBV4-2	.	TGTGCCAGCAGCCAAGAGGGAGCGGGGGGGCCATACGAGCAGTACTTC	CASSQEGAGGPYEQYF
TRBJ2-1	.	TRBV11-2	.	TGTGCCAGCAGCAATGGCATTGGAACCTACAATGAGCAGTTCTTC	CASSNGIGTYNEQFF
TRBJ2-3	TRBD1	TRBV7-9	.	TGTGCCAGCAGCCCACCAATCGGACAGGGGGGTTCAGATACGCAGTATTTT	CASSPPIGQGGSDTQYF